The 26 T cell receptor beta chains reported below all come from one sample, sequenced in a study of a mutant IDH1 vaccine in newly diagnosed glioma. The antigens for these receptors are not known. Generated by immunoSEQ multiplex PCR, the TCRdb table keeps only in-frame clones and is missing some. In the table there are some 55,000 clones, more than 80% of which are singletons. As for time point: week 5, during vaccination. Every vaccine dose comprised 300 ug of mutant IDH1 20-mer peptide plus topical imiquimod. The source was PBMCs, collected from a glioma patient whose treatment included an IDH1 peptide vaccine. All receptors come from a woman between 35 and 50 years old with glioma.

CDR3 loop: CASSTNRGGYTF. The CDR3 DNA is TGTGCCAGCAGCACCAACAGGGGTGGCTACACCTTC. The chain uses TRBV7-8 and TRBJ1-2; 7 bases agree with TRBD1. Germline V gene sequence: CDR1 SGHVS, CDR2 FQNEAQ. After removal of 5 bases from V and 7 bases from J, the junction contained 4 bases not matched to a gene. The CDR3 is 12 amino acids.

This rearrangement joins TRBV7-9 to TRBJ1-6; TRBD1 matches at 9 bases. This CDR3 has 18 residues. The germline V gene encodes CDR1 SEHNR and CDR2 FQNEAQ (reference sequence). V was pared by 4 bases and J by 7 bases, with 14 bases of the junction left unmatched. The CDR3 here is CASSWGQGGGYRNSPLHF. The CDR3 DNA reads as TGTGCCAGCAGCTGGGGACAGGGCGGGGGCTATAGGAATTCACCCCTCCACTTT.

The chain is built from TRBV6-5 and TRBJ1-1, with D uncertain. V was pared by 0 bases and J by 1 base, with 12 bases between. The germline V gene encodes CDR1 MNHEY and CDR2 SVGAGI. CDR3 length equals 16 residues. CDR3 protein: CASSYSLSKTNTEAFF. CDR3 nucleotide sequence: TGTGCCAGCAGTTACTCTCTCTCAAAAACGAACACTGAAGCTTTCTTT.

The rearrangement uses TRBV7-9 and TRBJ2-5; D call uncertain. This CDR3 has 13 residues. Trimming removed 6 bases at V and 4 bases at J, with 12 bases between. Germline CDR1 reads SEHNR; CDR2 reads FQNEAQ (reference sequence). This CDR3 reads CASSSHAVETQYF. CDR3 nucleotide sequence: TGTGCCAGCAGTTCTCACGCAGTAGAGACCCAGTACTTC.

This chain joins TRBV5-1 and TRBJ2-1; TRBD2 aligns across 7 bases. The CDR3 sequence is 17 residues long. V trimming: 6 bases; J trimming: 1 base; junction bases outside the gene matches: 13. Germline V gene data show CDR1 as SGHRS and CDR2 as YFSETQ. CDR3 sequence: CASKPSGPGRSYNEQFF. The CDR3 coding sequence is TGCGCCAGCAAACCTAGCGGTCCGGGGCGATCCTACAATGAGCAGTTCTTC.

The CDR3 is CASSLLHSSGNTIYF. DNA for the CDR3: TGCGCCAGCAGCCTGCTCCATAGTTCTGGAAACACCATATATTTT. J is TRBJ1-3 and V is TRBV4-1; D not resolved. V lost 4 bases to trimming and J lost 1 base, with 11 bases between them. The CDR3 contains 15 residues. Germline-derived CDR1 and CDR2 are MGHRA and YSYEKL.

This chain joins TRBV30 and TRBJ1-1; no clear D. The CDR3 runs 11 residues. The germline gives CDR1 GTSNPN, CDR2 SVGIG (reference sequence). Trimming shortened V by 7 bases and J by 7 bases, and 13 bases separated the two germline ends. The CDR3 DNA reads as TGTGCCTTCGGTCCCGAGAGTGAAGCTTTCTTT. Translated: CAFGPESEAFF.

This clone was observed a handful of times. The CDR3 is CASSLAAGGEEKLFF. CDR3 nucleotides: TGTGCCAGCAGCTTAGCAGCAGGGGGCGAGGAAAAACTGTTTTTT. The chain links TRBV7-9 to TRBJ1-4; 8 bases line up with TRBD1. In germline, CDR1 is SEHNR, CDR2 FQNEAQ (reference sequence). This CDR3 is built from 15 residues. Losses at the gene ends were 0 bases for V and 8 bases for J; bases not matched to a gene: 5.

This clone was counted once. The gene calls are TRBV7-9 and TRBJ1-5; no clear D. The germline gives CDR1 SEHNR, CDR2 FQNEAQ (reference sequence). This CDR3 spans 14 amino acids. V gave up 3 bases and J gave up 7 bases, with 13 bases separating them. The CDR3 sequence: CASSFEGQGQPQHF. For the CDR3, the DNA is TGTGCCAGCAGCTTTGAAGGGCAAGGGCAGCCCCAGCATTTT. The complete variable domain, with remaining parts taken from reference TRBV7-9 and TRBJ1-5, reads DTGVSQNPRHKITKRGQNVTFRCDPISEHNRLYWYRQTLGQGPEFLTYFQNEAQLEKSRLLSDRFSAERPKGSFSTLEIQRTEQGDSAMYLCASSFEGQGQPQHFGDGTRLSIL.

The rearrangement uses TRBV4-1 and TRBJ1-4, with 9 bases identical to TRBD1. This CDR3 contains 16 residues. Trimming took 5 bases from V and 7 from J; bases not matched to a gene: 11. CDR1 is MGHRA, CDR2 YSYEKL, per germline. Here the CDR3 reads CASSYSLTGGGEKLFF. The CDR3 nucleotides are TGCGCCAGCAGCTACTCGTTGACAGGGGGGGGTGAAAAACTGTTTTTT.

The genes are TRBV6-1 and TRBJ2-7; D is perhaps TRBD1 (5 bases). The CDR3 extends over 14 amino acids. With 1 base removed from V and 3 bases from J, the gap between germline ends came to 10 bases. Germline V CDR1 and CDR2: MNHNS, SASEGT. CDR3 in amino acids: CASSEGNRGYEQYF. The DNA for the CDR3 is TGTGCCAGCAGTGAAGGGAATAGGGGCTACGAGCAGTACTTC.

The V and J genes are TRBV30 and TRBJ2-1, with 12 bases aligning to TRBD1. CDR1 is GTSNPN, CDR2 SVGIG, per germline (reference sequence). The CDR3 runs 20 residues. J gave up 1 base and V 3 bases, and 16 bases lay outside the gene matches. The CDR3 DNA reads as TGTGCCTGGAGCCTTAAGTTCCGGGACAGGGGGCAGGGGTCCTACAATGAGCAGTTCTTC. Protein: CAWSLKFRDRGQGSYNEQFF.

CDR3 sequence: CASSVSTDTQYF. CDR3 coding DNA: TGTGCCAGCAGCGTAAGCACAGATACGCAGTATTTT. The V call is TRBV7-2, the J call TRBJ2-3; D uncertain. Looked up from germline, CDR1 is SGHTA and CDR2 is FQGNSA. The CDR3 totals 12 residues. The V end was cut by 5 bases, the J end by 0 bases, with 3 bases between.

The chain has TRBV5-6 and TRBJ2-3; 8 nucleotides line up with TRBD2. Germline V lookup: CDR1 SGHDT, CDR2 YYEEEE. V shed 4 bases, J shed 2 bases, and the junction held 9 bases outside the gene matches. This CDR3 contains 16 residues. The CDR3 loop reads CASSRILADNTDTQYF. CDR3 nucleotide sequence: TGTGCCAGCAGCCGGATACTAGCGGACAACACAGATACGCAGTATTTT.

This clone was detected once. The chain joins TRBV29-1 to TRBJ1-1; D call uncertain. This CDR3 contains 13 residues. V was pared by 3 bases and J by 0 bases, with 8 bases between. Germline V gene sequence: CDR1 SQVTM, CDR2 ANQGSEA. The DNA of the CDR3 is TGCAGCGTTGAGGGCCGGTTGAACACTGAAGCTTTCTTT. Its protein is CSVEGRLNTEAFF.

V is TRBV7-9 and J is TRBJ2-5; D is uncertain. V was cut by 1 base and J by 2 bases, with 11 bases left in between. The CDR3 is made up of 15 amino acids. CDR1 and CDR2 (germline): SEHNR, FQNEAQ (reference sequence). The CDR3 DNA is TGTGCCAGCAGCTTAGAAGTGGTCAGGCAAGAGACCCAGTACTTC. It yields the protein CASSLEVVRQETQYF.

The J gene is TRBJ2-7, the V gene TRBV2; no firm D call. This CDR3 has 12 residues. Germline values: CDR1 SNHLY, CDR2 FYNNEI. Trimming stripped 4 bases from V and 6 bases from J, with 10 bases between. The CDR3 spells CASSGGRIEQYF. The CDR3 coding sequence is TGTGCCAGCAGTGGCGGACGGATCGAGCAGTACTTC.

CDR3 in amino acids: CSVLGVRETQYF. For the CDR3, the DNA is TGCAGCGTTTTAGGTGTTCGGGAGACCCAGTACTTC. This chain uses TRBV29-1 with TRBJ2-5; D uncertain. The CDR3 has 12 amino acids. The V gene's germline CDR1 is SQVTM and CDR2 ANQGSEA. Trimming stripped 5 bases from V and 5 bases from J, with 12 bases between.

Only a few counts were recorded for this clone. The chain couples TRBV11-1 to TRBJ2-7; unclear D gene. Per germline, CDR1 SGHAT and CDR2 FQDESV (reference sequence). Trimming stripped 1 base from V and 1 base from J, with 8 bases between. The CDR3 extends over 14 amino acids. CDR3 DNA: TGTGCCAGCAGCTTAGACCGGAGATCCTACGAGCAGTACTTC. This codes for CASSLDRRSYEQYF.

Only one count was recorded for this clone. This sequence joins TRBV11-3 and TRBJ2-1; 11 nucleotides line up with TRBD2. The ends lost 0 bases at V and 2 bases at J; junction bases unmatched: 3. The CDR3 runs to 17 residues. CDR1 SGHNT and CDR2 YENEEA come from the germline V gene. The CDR3 DNA is TGTGCCAGCAGCTTAGATCTAGCGGGAGGCCCCTACAATGAGCAGTTCTTC. Amino acid sequence: CASSLDLAGGPYNEQFF.

Worth noting for this clone: The same CDR3 is also encoded by other DNA sequences in this sample. CDR3 nucleotides: TGTGCCAGCAGCTTTCGTCCCTACGAGCAGTACTTC. Amino acids: CASSFRPYEQYF. This chain uses TRBV13 with TRBJ2-7; D not resolved. The CDR3 totals 12 residues. With 3 bases removed from V and 2 bases from J, the gap between germline ends came to 5 bases. Per the germline V gene, CDR1 is PRHDT and CDR2 is FYEKMQ (reference sequence). Full variable domain (rest looked up from reference TRBV13 and TRBJ2-7): AAGVIQSPRHLIKEKRETATLKCYPIPRHDTVYWYQQGPGQDPQFLISFYEKMQSDKGSIPDRFSAQQFSDYHSELNMSSLELGDSALYFCASSFRPYEQYFGPGTRLTVT.

V usage is TRBV6-4 and J usage is TRBJ1-2, with TRBD1 matching over 7 bases. CDR3 length: 14 residues. CDR1 is MRHNA, CDR2 SNTAGT, per germline. Trimming at V came to 11 bases and at J to 2 bases, leaving 11 bases not matched to a gene. In nucleotides, the CDR3 is TGTGCCGAAGGGGGCAGGGGCGTCAACTATGGCTACACCTTC. As protein: CAEGGRGVNYGYTF.

This clone has a single count. The chain carries TRBV6-5 and TRBJ2-7; the D is unclear. Deletions cut 2 bases from V and 0 bases from J, with 5 bases between. Germline V gene data show CDR1 as MNHEY and CDR2 as SVGAGI. This CDR3 contains 13 residues. The CDR3 sequence: CASSYPSSYEQYF. CDR3 nucleotides: TGTGCCAGCAGTTACCCAAGCTCCTACGAGCAGTACTTC.

J is TRBJ2-6 and V is TRBV2, with a weak D call TRBD1 (5 bases). The CDR3 spans 14 residues. Trimming stripped 6 bases from V and 1 base from J, with 7 bases between. The V gene's germline CDR1 is SNHLY and CDR2 FYNNEI. Here the CDR3 reads CASRQGSGANVLTF. CDR3 in DNA: TGTGCCAGCAGGCAGGGATCTGGGGCCAACGTCCTGACTTTC.

This chain joins TRBV5-5 and TRBJ1-1, with D perhaps TRBD1 (5 bases). Per the germline V gene, CDR1 is SGHKS and CDR2 is YYEKEE (reference sequence). This CDR3 is built from 15 residues. V lost 4 bases, J lost 1 base, and 14 bases lay in between. The CDR3 DNA reads TGTGCCAGCAGCAGGGAGGGGTTGGCGAACACTGAAGCTTTCTTT. Translation: CASSREGLANTEAFF.

The chain links TRBV5-1 to TRBJ2-2; D may be TRBD1 (6 bases). CDR1 and CDR2 from the germline V gene are SGHRS and YFSETQ. The length of the CDR3 is 18 residues. Between the trimmed V and J ends, which lost 0 bases and 6 bases, there was a span of 21 bases. The CDR3 nucleotides read TGCGCCAGCAGCTTGGGGGGGCCTAGACAGAGCGTCCCCGGGGAGCTGTTTTTT. This gives the protein CASSLGGPRQSVPGELFF.